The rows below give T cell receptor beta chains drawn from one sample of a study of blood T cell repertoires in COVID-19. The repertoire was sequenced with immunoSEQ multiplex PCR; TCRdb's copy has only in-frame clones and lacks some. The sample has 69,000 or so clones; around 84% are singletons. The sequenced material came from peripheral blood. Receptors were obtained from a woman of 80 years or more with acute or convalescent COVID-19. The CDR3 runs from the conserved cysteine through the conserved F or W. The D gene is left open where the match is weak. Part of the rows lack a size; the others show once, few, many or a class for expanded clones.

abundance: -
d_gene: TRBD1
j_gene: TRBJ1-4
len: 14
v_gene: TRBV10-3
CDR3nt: TGTGCCATCGGACAGGGGGTTAAAAATGAAAAACTGTTTTTT
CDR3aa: CAIGQGVKNEKLFF

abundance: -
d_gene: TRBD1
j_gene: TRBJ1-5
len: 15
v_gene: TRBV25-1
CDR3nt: TGTGCCAGCAGCAATTCTGCAGGGGGCGGTCAGCCCCAGCATTTT
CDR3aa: CASSNSAGGGQPQHF

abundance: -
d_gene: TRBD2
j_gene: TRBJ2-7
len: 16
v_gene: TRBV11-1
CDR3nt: TGTGCCAGCAGCTCCCCTGGCGGGGGGGCAATCTACGAGCAGTACTTC
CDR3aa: CASSSPGGGAIYEQYF

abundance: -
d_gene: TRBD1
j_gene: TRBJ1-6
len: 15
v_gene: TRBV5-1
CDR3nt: TGCGCCAGCAGCACCACAGGGGACGCGAGTTCACCCCTCCACTTT
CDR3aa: CASSTTGDASSPLHF

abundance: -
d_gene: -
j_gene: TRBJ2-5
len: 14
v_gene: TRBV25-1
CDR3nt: TGTGCCAGCAGTGAGGGGGACTGGCAAGAGACCCAGTACTTC
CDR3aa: CASSEGDWQETQYF

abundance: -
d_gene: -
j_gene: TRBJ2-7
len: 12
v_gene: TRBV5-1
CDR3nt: TGCGCCAGCAGACTTGGACAGTACGAGCAGTACTTC
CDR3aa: CASRLGQYEQYF

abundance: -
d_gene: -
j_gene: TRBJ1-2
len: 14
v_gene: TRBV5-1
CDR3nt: TGCGCCAGCAGCTTCCGGGGAACTAGCGATGGCTACACCTTC
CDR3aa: CASSFRGTSDGYTF

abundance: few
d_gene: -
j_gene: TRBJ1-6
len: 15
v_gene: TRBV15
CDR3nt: TGTGCCACCAAATTCGGAACAGGGAGTAACTCACCCCTCCACTTT
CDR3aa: CATKFGTGSNSPLHF

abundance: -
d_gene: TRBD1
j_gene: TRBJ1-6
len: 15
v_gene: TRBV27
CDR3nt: TGTGCCAGCAGGACAGGGGGCTCCTATAATTCACCCCTCCACTTT
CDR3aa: CASRTGGSYNSPLHF

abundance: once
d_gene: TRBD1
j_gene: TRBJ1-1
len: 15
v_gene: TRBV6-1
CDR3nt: TGTGCCAGCAGTGAAGGGGACAGGTTGAACACTGAAGCTTTCTTT
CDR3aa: CASSEGDRLNTEAFF

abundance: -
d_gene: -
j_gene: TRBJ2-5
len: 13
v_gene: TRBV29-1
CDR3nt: TGCAGCGTTGGTTTGGGGGGCCAAGAGACCCAGTACTTC
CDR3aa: CSVGLGGQETQYF

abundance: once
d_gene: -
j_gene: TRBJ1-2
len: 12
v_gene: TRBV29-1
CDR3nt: TGCAGCGTTGACGGGGAGAAGTATGGCTACACCTTC
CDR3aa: CSVDGEKYGYTF

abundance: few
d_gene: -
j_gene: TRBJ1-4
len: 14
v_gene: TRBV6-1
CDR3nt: TGTGCCAGCAGTCTGGGGGGGGGCCGCGAAAAACTGTTTTTT
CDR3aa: CASSLGGGREKLFF

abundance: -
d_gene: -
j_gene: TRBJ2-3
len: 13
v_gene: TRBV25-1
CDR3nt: TGTGCCAGCAGTGACCTAGTCACAGATACGCAGTATTTT
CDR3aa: CASSDLVTDTQYF

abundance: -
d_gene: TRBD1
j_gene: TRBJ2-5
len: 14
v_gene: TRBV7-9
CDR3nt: TGTGCCAGCAGCACCCGGACAGGGGAAGAGACCCAGTACTTC
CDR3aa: CASSTRTGEETQYF

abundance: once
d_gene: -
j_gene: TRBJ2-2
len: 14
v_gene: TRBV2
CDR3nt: TGTGCCAGCAGTCGGACGGACTACACCGGGGAGCTGTTTTTT
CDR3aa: CASSRTDYTGELFF

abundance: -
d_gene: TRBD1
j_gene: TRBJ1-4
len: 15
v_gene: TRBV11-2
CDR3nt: TGTGCCAGCAGCGACAGGGGATCGGCTAATGAAAAACTGTTTTTT
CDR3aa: CASSDRGSANEKLFF

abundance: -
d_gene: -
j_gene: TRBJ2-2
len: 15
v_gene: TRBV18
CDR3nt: TGTGCCAGCTCACCCCGACAGGACACGACCGGGGAGCTGTTTTTT
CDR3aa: CASSPRQDTTGELFF

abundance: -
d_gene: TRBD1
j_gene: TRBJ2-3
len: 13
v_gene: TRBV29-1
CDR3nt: TGCAGCGTTGAACAGGGGGGCACAGATACGCAGTATTTT
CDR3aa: CSVEQGGTDTQYF

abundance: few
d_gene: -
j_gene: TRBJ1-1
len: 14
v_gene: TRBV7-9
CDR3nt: TGTGCCAGCAGCTTAATGACAAGGAACACTGAAGCTTTCTTT
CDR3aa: CASSLMTRNTEAFF

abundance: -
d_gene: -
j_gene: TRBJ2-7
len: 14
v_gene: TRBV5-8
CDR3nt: TGTGCCAGCAGACCCGCGGAAGTCTCGAGAGAGCAGTACTTC
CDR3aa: CASRPAEVSREQYF

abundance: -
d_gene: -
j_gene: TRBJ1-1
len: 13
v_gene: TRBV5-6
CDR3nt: TGTGCCAGCAGACCCCCGGGACACAGAGAAGCTTTCTTT
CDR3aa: CASRPPGHREAFF

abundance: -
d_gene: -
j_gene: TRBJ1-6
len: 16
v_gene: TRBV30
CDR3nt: TGTGCCTGGAGTCGTGTCTGGGGCCGTAGTAATTCACCCCTCCACTTT
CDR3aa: CAWSRVWGRSNSPLHF

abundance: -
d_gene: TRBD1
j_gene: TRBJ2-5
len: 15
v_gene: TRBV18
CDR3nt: TGTGCCAGCTCCCCGGGACAGGGAGTGTCAGAGACCCAGTACTTC
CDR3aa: CASSPGQGVSETQYF

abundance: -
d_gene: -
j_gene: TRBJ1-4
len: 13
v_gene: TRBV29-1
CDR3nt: TGCAGCGTTGGAAAGGGGATGAGTGAAAAACTGTTTTTT
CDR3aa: CSVGKGMSEKLFF

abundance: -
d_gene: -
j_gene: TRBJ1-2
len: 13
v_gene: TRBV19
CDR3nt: TGTGCCAGTAGGCCTCAGGGTGCGTATGGCTACACCTTC
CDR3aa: CASRPQGAYGYTF

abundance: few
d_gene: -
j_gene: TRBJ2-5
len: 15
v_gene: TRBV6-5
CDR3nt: TGTGCCAGCAGTCCCCTAGGGGGATTCGTGAAGACCCAGTACTTC
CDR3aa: CASSPLGGFVKTQYF

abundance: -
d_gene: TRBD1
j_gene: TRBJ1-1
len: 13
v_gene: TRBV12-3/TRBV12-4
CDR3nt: TGTGCCAGCAGGAAGGGGGCCGACACTGAAGCTTTCTTT
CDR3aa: CASRKGADTEAFF

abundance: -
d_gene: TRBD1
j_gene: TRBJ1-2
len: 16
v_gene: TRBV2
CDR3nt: TGTGCCAGCAGGACAGGGGGCCTTTTTACTAACTATGGCTACACCTTC
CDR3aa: CASRTGGLFTNYGYTF

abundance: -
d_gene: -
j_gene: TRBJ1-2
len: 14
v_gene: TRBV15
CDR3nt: TGTGCCACCAGCAGAAGTCAGGGTGTCTATGGCTACACCTTC
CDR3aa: CATSRSQGVYGYTF

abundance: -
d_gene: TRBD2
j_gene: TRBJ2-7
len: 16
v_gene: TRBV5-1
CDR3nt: TGCGCCAGCAGCCCGGCTTATTGGCGGGGGTTCTACGAGCAGTACTTC
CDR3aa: CASSPAYWRGFYEQYF

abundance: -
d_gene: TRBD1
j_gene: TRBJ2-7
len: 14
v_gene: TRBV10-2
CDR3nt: TGCGCCAGCAGTGTGGGACAGGGGTTGTACGAGCAGTACTTC
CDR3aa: CASSVGQGLYEQYF

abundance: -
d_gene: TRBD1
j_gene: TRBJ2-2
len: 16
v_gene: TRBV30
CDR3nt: TGTGCCTGGAGTAGGGACACATACAGGGGGATAGGGGAGCTGTTTTTT
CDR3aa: CAWSRDTYRGIGELFF

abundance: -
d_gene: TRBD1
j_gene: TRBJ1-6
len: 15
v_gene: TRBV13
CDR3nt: TGTGCCAGCAGCCCCCGGACAGGTTTTGGTTCACCCCTCCACTTT
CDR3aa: CASSPRTGFGSPLHF

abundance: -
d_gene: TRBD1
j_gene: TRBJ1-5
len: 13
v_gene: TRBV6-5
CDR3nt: TGTGCCAGCAGATCGACAGGGAAGAAGCCCCAGCATTTT
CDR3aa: CASRSTGKKPQHF

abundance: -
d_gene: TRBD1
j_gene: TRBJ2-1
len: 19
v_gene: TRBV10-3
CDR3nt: TGTGCCATCAGTGAGGTGTGGCAGACAGGGGCCCGCTCCTACAATGAGCAGTTCTTC
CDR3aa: CAISEVWQTGARSYNEQFF

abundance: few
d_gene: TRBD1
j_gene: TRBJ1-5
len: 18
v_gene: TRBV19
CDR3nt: TGTGCCAGTACCACCCTCGACAGGGCCCTCGATAGCAATCAGCCCCAGCATTTT
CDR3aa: CASTTLDRALDSNQPQHF

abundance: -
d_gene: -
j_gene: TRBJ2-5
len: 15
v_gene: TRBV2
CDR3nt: TGTGCCAGCAGTGAAGCCCGACAGGGAGGAGAGACCCAGTACTTC
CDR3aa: CASSEARQGGETQYF

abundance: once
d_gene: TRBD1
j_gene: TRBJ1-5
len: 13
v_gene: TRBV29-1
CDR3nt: TGCAGCGTAACGACAGGGAACCATCAGCCCCAGCATTTT
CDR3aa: CSVTTGNHQPQHF

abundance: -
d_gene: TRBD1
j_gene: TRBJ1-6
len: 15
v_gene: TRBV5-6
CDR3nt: TGTGCCAGCAGCCTCCAGGGACAGTCAATGGCACCCCTCCACTTT
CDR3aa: CASSLQGQSMAPLHF

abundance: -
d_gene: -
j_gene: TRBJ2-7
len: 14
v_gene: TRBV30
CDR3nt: TGTGCCTGGAGTAAAGGGGCTTACTCCTACGAGCAGTACTTC
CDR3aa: CAWSKGAYSYEQYF

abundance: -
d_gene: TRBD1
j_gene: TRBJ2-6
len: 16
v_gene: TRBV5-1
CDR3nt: TGCGCCAGCAGCCTGACAGGGAGCTCTGGGGCCAACGTCCTGACTTTC
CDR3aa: CASSLTGSSGANVLTF